Detailed here is one T cell receptor (beta chain). The sample comes from a study of blood T cell repertoires in COVID-19. This CDR3 region has 13 residues. After removal of 8 bases from V and 7 bases from J, the junction contained 5 bases not matched to a gene. The germline CDR1 and CDR2 sequences are MGHDK and SYGVNS. The data were produced by immunoSEQ multiplex PCR, yet TCRdb's version contains in-frame clones alone and is incomplete. There are 29,000 or so clones in the sample; under 95% occur only once, and about 2.4% lies in the top ten. This chain links TRBV25-1 with TRBJ1-4, with 9 positions matching TRBD1. Sequencing was done on a sample of peripheral blood. The sequence came from a man in his forties or fifties with active COVID-19. The CDR3: CASQGQGGEKLFF. The CDR3 coding sequence is TGTGCCAGCCAGGGACAGGGTGGTGAAAAACTGTTTTTT.